The 25 T cell receptor beta chains listed next were all sequenced from one sample in a study of blood T cells in healthy people across ages. A sample-barcoded 5' primer and a J-beta primer mix were used in a second PCR of roughly 6 to 11 cycles. In TCRdb, the 5' RACE reads were re-called with MiXCR into one record per CDR3 protein. The data contain hundreds of thousands of distinct CDR3 sequences, 40% to 45% of them seen just once; the ten biggest clones take up roughly 19%. Material for sequencing was blood. The receptors here all came from a woman aged 55-69 years in good health.

This chain links TRBV2 with TRBJ2-1; 8 nucleotides agree with TRBD2. Germline-derived CDR1 and CDR2 are SNHLY and FYNNEI. With V trimmed by 5 bases and J by 6 bases, 9 bases remained unmatched. CDR3 length: 15 residues. CDR3 coding DNA: TGTGCCAGCAGTCCCAGACTAGCGTCAGGCAATGAGCAGTTCTTC. Amino acids: CASSPRLASGNEQFF.

This clonotype turned up a few times. This chain uses TRBV27 with TRBJ2-3; D is uncertain. V was clipped by 6 bases and J by 12 bases, with 13 bases between them. This CDR3 comprises 11 residues. The germline CDR1 and CDR2 sequences are MNHEY and SMNVEV (reference sequence). The CDR3 nucleotides are TGTGCCAGCAGCTCCCTTGGGCCTCAGTATTTT. Encoded protein: CASSSLGPQYF.

This clonotype was detected many times. The J gene is TRBJ2-7, the V gene TRBV4-3; TRBD2 matches 9 bases. V shed 0 bases and J 6 bases; nucleotides not matched to a gene: 3. The CDR3 runs 14 residues. CDR1 is LGHNA and CDR2 is YSLEER in the germline V gene. In nucleotides, the CDR3 is TGCGCCAGCAGCCAAGATCCACTAGCGGGCGAGCAGTACTTC. Amino acids: CASSQDPLAGEQYF.

Of note for this clonotype: This may stem from a read error, because a much larger clone lies one nucleotide away. The rearrangement links TRBV29-1 to TRBJ2-1; D gene ambiguous. CDR3 size: 12 residues. Per the germline V gene, CDR1 is SQVTM and CDR2 is ANQGSEA. The CDR3 DNA follows: TGCAGCGTTGGCCATAACTACGATGAGCAGTTCTTC. This codes for CSVGHNYDEQFF.

The chain combines TRBV7-9 with TRBJ2-1; TRBD2 matches at 10 bases. The CDR3 consists of 14 residues. The junction had 2 bases not matched to a gene; V was cut back by 4 bases and J by 5 bases. The V gene's germline CDR1 is SEHNR and CDR2 FQNEAQ (reference sequence). CDR3 DNA sequence: TGTGCCAGCAGCTCTAGCGGGAGAGACAATGAGCAGTTCTTC. Residues: CASSSSGRDNEQFF. The variable domain in full, with the rest retrieved from reference TRBV7-9 and TRBJ2-1, is DTGVSQNPRHKITKRGQNVTFRCDPISEHNRLYWYRQTLGQGPEFLTYFQNEAQLEKSRLLSDRFSAERPKGSFSTLEIQRTEQGDSAMYLCASSSSGRDNEQFFGPGTRLTVL.

The chain uses TRBV12-3 or TRBV12-4 and TRBJ2-2; 7 bases agree with TRBD2. The CDR3 is 14 amino acids. J gave up 3 bases and V 3 bases, and 1 base lay outside the gene matches. The CDR3 sequence: CASSLGGYTGELFF. CDR3 nucleotides: TGTGCCAGCAGTTTGGGGGGGTACACCGGGGAGCTGTTTTTT.

This clonotype showed up just a few times. The chain has TRBV12-3 or TRBV12-4 and TRBJ2-7, with 13 bases that match TRBD2. The CDR3 consists of 15 residues. The ends lost 4 bases at V and 4 bases at J; junction bases unmatched: 4. This CDR3 reads CASSSGLAGLYEQYF. In DNA form, the CDR3 reads TGTGCCAGCAGTTCGGGACTAGCGGGGTTATACGAGCAGTACTTC.

This chain connects TRBV10-3 to TRBJ1-2; D uncertain. V lost 5 bases and J lost 3, with 13 bases in between. Germline CDR1 and CDR2: ENHRY and SYGVKD. The CDR3 has 14 residues. CDR3 nucleotide sequence: TGTGCCATCAGTCAAAACCCATGGGACTATGGCTACACCTTC. It is translated as CAISQNPWDYGYTF.

The rearrangement uses TRBV9 and TRBJ2-3; 8 nucleotides line up with TRBD2. CDR3 length: 15 residues. V gave up 4 bases and J gave up 6 bases; unmatched junction bases: 10. CDR1 SGDLS and CDR2 YYNGEE come from the germline V gene. CDR3 nucleotide sequence: TGTGCCAGCAGCCCCCGTGCGGGAGGACCGGATACGCAGTATTTT. This translates into CASSPRAGGPDTQYF.

The genes are TRBV20-1 and TRBJ1-1; unclear D gene. Germline assignment: CDR1 DFQATT and CDR2 SNEGSKA (reference sequence). The CDR3 extends over 11 amino acids. V shed 5 bases and J shed 7 bases, with 11 bases lying between them. Here the CDR3 DNA reads TGCAGTGCTCCACGGCGGCTTGAAGCTTTCTTT. It codes for CSAPRRLEAFF.

The chain is built from TRBV12-3 or TRBV12-4 and TRBJ2-1; TRBD2 matches 9 bases. V lost 3 bases to trimming and J lost 1 base; unmatched junction nucleotides: 10. The CDR3 runs to 18 residues. In DNA form, the CDR3 reads TGTGCCAGCAGTTTGAGCGGGGGGCCTATTGAGTCCTACAATGAGCAGTTCTTC. Residues: CASSLSGGPIESYNEQFF.

As regards this clonotype: Germline is not matched at one junction end, which may reflect a read error. The CDR3 loop reads CAGRGHLYNEQFF. The CDR3 region has the DNA TGTGCCGGCAGGGGACACCTCTACAATGAGCAGTTCTTC. The rearrangement uses TRBV6-2 or TRBV6-3 and TRBJ2-1, with D possibly matching TRBD1 (6 bases). This CDR3 has 13 residues. Germline loops: CDR1 MNHEY, CDR2 SVGEGT.

This clonotype was seen a few times. V usage is TRBV6-2 or TRBV6-3 and J usage is TRBJ2-7, with 7 bases matching TRBD2. CDR1 and CDR2 (germline): MNHEY, SVGEGT. The CDR3 extends over 16 amino acids. The V gene end was trimmed by 2 bases and the J gene end by 0 bases; junction bases not matched to a gene: 7. The CDR3 here is CASSYSYLAVSYEQYF. CDR3 in DNA: TGTGCCAGCAGTTACAGTTACCTAGCGGTCTCCTACGAGCAGTACTTC.

This clonotype has more than one count but fewer than ten. The CDR3 spells CSVAQANYGYTF. CDR3 in DNA: TGCAGTGTCGCGCAAGCTAACTATGGCTACACCTTC. The chain employs TRBV20-1 and TRBJ1-2; D is unresolved. CDR1 is DFQATT, CDR2 SNEGSKA, per germline (reference sequence). The V end lost 7 bases, the J end lost 0 bases, and 9 bases lay between the germline ends. The CDR3 length is 12 residues.

There are a few counts of this clonotype. The rearrangement joins TRBV20-1 to TRBJ2-3, with unresolved D. The CDR3 spans 16 residues. Germline CDR1 is DFQATT and CDR2 is SNEGSKA (reference sequence). Between the trimmed V and J ends, which lost 0 bases and 0 bases, there was a span of 13 bases. CDR3 coding DNA: TGCAGTGCTAGAGATCGCGTCAGAGGTAGCACAGATACGCAGTATTTT. It encodes CSARDRVRGSTDTQYF.

As regards this clonotype: This may stem from a read error, because a much larger clone lies one nucleotide away. The chain recombines TRBV12-3 or TRBV12-4 with TRBJ1-1; D is ambiguous. V shed 1 base and J shed 0 bases, with 3 bases lying between them. CDR3 length: 13 residues. CDR3: CASSLVVNTEAFF. For the CDR3, the DNA is TGTGCCAGCAGTTTAGTGGTGAACACTGAAGCTTTCTTT.

This clonotype was seen more than once but under ten times. V gene TRBV9 combines with J gene TRBJ2-7; D possibly matches TRBD1 or TRBD2 (6 bases each). V lost 0 bases and J lost 7, with 11 bases in between. This CDR3 has 13 residues. Per the germline V gene, CDR1 is SGDLS and CDR2 is YYNGEE. CDR3 region: CASSVGGDNEQYF. The DNA for the CDR3 is TGTGCCAGCAGCGTAGGGGGGGACAATGAGCAGTACTTC.

The chain recombines TRBV5-1 with TRBJ1-2, with TRBD1 identical over 11 bases. The CDR3 covers 15 residues. Trimming took 5 bases from V and 12 from J; bases not matched to a gene: 15. Germline V gene lookup returns CDR1 SGHRS and CDR2 YFSETQ. The CDR3 coding sequence is TGCGCCAGCAGTCGGACAGGGGGCGCGTTAGACGGCGACACCTTC. Its protein product is CASSRTGGALDGDTF.

This clonotype was seen a handful of times. The rearrangement joins TRBV28 to TRBJ2-6; no definite D call. V dropped 3 bases and J dropped 0 bases, with 12 bases sitting between them. This CDR3 contains 17 residues. The germline V gene encodes CDR1 MDHEN and CDR2 SYDVKM. CDR3 residues: CASSLSYGSSGANVLTF. The CDR3 DNA reads TGTGCCAGCAGTTTGAGCTACGGTAGCTCTGGGGCCAACGTCCTGACTTTC.

CDR3 sequence (DNA): TGTGCCAGCAGCCCCCTTACAGGAGGTGCGGAAGCTTTCTTT. Amino acids: CASSPLTGGAEAFF. This chain joins TRBV12-3 or TRBV12-4 and TRBJ1-1; possible D gene TRBD1, 5 bases. The CDR3 has 14 residues. Trimming pared 6 bases from V and 8 bases from J, leaving 19 bases between.

This clonotype was observed a few times. The J gene is TRBJ1-2, the V gene TRBV20-1; D remains unclear. Germline lookup yields CDR1 DFQATT and CDR2 SNEGSKA (reference sequence). The CDR3 is made up of 10 amino acids. Trimming stripped 3 bases from V and 12 bases from J, with 11 bases between. DNA for the CDR3: TGCAGTGCTAGCTGGGGAATAGACACCTTC. This translates into CSASWGIDTF.

The genes are TRBV7-2 and TRBJ2-3; the D is unclear. Germline CDR1 and CDR2: SGHTA and FQGNSA. The CDR3 has 14 amino acids. V dropped 5 bases and J dropped 6 bases, with 15 bases sitting between them. Here the CDR3 DNA reads TGTGCCAGCAGCCCAAGCCAAGTAACCGATACGCAGTATTTT. It codes for CASSPSQVTDTQYF. The full variable domain, rest sourced from reference TRBV7-2 and TRBJ2-3, is GAGVSQSPSNKVTEKGKDVELRCDPISGHTALYWYRQSLGQGLEFLIYFQGNSAPDKSGLPSDRFSAERTGGSVSTLTIQRTQQEDSAVYLCASSPSQVTDTQYFGPGTRLTVL.

This clonotype was seen a few times. This chain joins TRBV7-2 and TRBJ2-5; D unclear. Per the germline V gene, CDR1 is SGHTA and CDR2 is FQGNSA. The ends were cut back, 8 bases at V and 2 bases at J, with 18 bases in the middle. CDR3 length: 15 amino acids. The CDR3 here is CASHLRRSGQETQYF. The CDR3 DNA reads as TGTGCCAGCCATCTACGGCGGTCCGGACAAGAGACCCAGTACTTC. The entire variable domain, with the rest obtained from reference TRBV7-2 and TRBJ2-5, is as follows: GAGVSQSPSNKVTEKGKDVELRCDPISGHTALYWYRQSLGQGLEFLIYFQGNSAPDKSGLPSDRFSAERTGGSVSTLTIQRTQQEDSAVYLCASHLRRSGQETQYFGPGTRLLVL.

About this clonotype itself: A much bigger clone sits one base away, suggesting this may be a read error. The chain combines TRBV7-2 with TRBJ2-3; a weak D match, TRBD2 (7 bases). CDR3 length equals 12 residues. CDR1 and CDR2 (germline): SGHTA, FQGNSA. The CDR3 DNA reads as TGTGTCAGCAGGGGAGGGGTCGATACGCAGTATTTT. Encoded protein: CVSRGGVDTQYF.

The CDR3 region has the DNA TGTGCCAGCAGCCAAGAAGCCCCTATACTATTGGAGCGGGGGAGCTCCTACAATGAGCAGTTCTTC. Encoded protein: CASSQEAPILLERGSSYNEQFF. The chain recombines TRBV3-1 with TRBJ2-1, with 8 positions matching TRBD2. This CDR3 region has 22 residues. Germline V lookup: CDR1 LGHDT, CDR2 YNNKEL (reference sequence). The ends lost 0 bases at V and 0 bases at J; junction bases unmatched: 19.